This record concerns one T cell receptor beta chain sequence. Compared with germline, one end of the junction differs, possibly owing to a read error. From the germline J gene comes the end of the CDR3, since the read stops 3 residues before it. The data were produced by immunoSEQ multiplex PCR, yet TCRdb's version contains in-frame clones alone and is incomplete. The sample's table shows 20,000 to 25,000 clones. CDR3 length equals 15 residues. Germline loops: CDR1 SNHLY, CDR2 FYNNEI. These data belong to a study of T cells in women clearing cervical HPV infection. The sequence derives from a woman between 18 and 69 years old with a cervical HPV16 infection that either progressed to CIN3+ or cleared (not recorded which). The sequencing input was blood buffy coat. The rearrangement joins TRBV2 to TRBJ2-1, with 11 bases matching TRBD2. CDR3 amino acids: CANSAPGLADNEQFF. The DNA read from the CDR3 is TGTGCCAACAGTGCCCCGGGACTAGCGGACAATGAG.